Below are 20 T cell receptor beta chains sequenced from a single sample in a study of blood T cells in healthy people across ages. It was with a sample-barcoded 5' primer and a J-beta primer mix that a second PCR of about 6 to 12 cycles was run. TCRdb independently ran MiXCR on the 5' RACE reads; one entry per CDR3 protein. The sample contains about 1 million distinct CDR3 sequences, less than 50% of which appear only once. The sample was blood. The receptor set was obtained from a woman aged 55-70 years in good health.

The chain has TRBV7-9 and TRBJ2-4, with 15 positions matching TRBD2. CDR1 and CDR2 (germline): SEHNR, FQNEAQ (reference sequence). The CDR3 is 17 residues long. The junction had 11 bases not matched to a gene; V was cut back by 11 bases and J by 3 bases. CDR3 bases: TGTGCCGGCGAGGGACTAGCGGGAGGTCGTGACAAAAACATTCAGTACTTC. As protein: CAGEGLAGGRDKNIQYF.

The chain carries TRBV6-2 or TRBV6-3 and TRBJ2-7, with 9 bases aligning to TRBD2. Germline V gives CDR1 MNHEY, CDR2 SVGEGT. V lost 4 bases to trimming and J lost 0 bases; unmatched junction nucleotides: 10. The CDR3 contains 17 residues. For the CDR3, the DNA is TGTGCCAGCAGTTTCCCTAGCGGGACCCCGGGCTCCTACGAGCAGTACTTC. Protein: CASSFPSGTPGSYEQYF.

At least ten counts were recorded for this clonotype. V usage is TRBV7-2 and J usage is TRBJ2-7; the match to TRBD2 covers 9 bases. The CDR3 runs to 15 residues. The V and J ends lost 2 bases and 3 bases, in that order; junction bases with no gene match: 5. The germline V gene encodes CDR1 SGHTA and CDR2 FQGNSA. The CDR3 DNA reads as TGTGCCAGCAGCTTAATCGCTAGCGGGAACTACGAGCAGTACTTC. Protein sequence: CASSLIASGNYEQYF.

This clonotype has just a few counts. This chain links TRBV20-1 with TRBJ2-3; 13 bases are shared with TRBD2. Germline-derived CDR1 and CDR2 are DFQATT and SNEGSKA (reference sequence). The CDR3 loop spans 14 amino acids. V lost 3 bases to trimming and J lost 6 bases; unmatched junction nucleotides: 3. The CDR3 DNA reads TGCAGTGCTAGGACTAGCGGGAGGCGGGATACGCAGTATTTT. Amino acids: CSARTSGRRDTQYF.

With respect to this clonotype: One end of the junction is discordant with germline, which a read error may explain. The chain recombines TRBV28 with TRBJ2-1, with D tentatively TRBD1 (5 bases). Germline lookup yields CDR1 MDHEN and CDR2 SYDVKM. This CDR3 comprises 16 residues. CDR3 DNA sequence: TGTGCCGGCAGTTATCCCTTAAGGGGCTCCTACAATGAGCAGTTCTTC. This translates into CAGSYPLRGSYNEQFF.

The chain carries TRBV29-1 and TRBJ2-3, with TRBD2 matching over 13 bases. Trimming cost V 8 bases and J 2 bases; bases outside gene matches: 7. This CDR3 is 15 amino acids long. Per germline, CDR1 SQVTM and CDR2 ANQGSEA. CDR3 sequence reads: CSPKGLAGTTDTQYF. CDR3 nucleotides: TGCAGCCCCAAGGGACTAGCGGGGACCACAGATACGCAGTATTTT.

This clonotype was counted between two and nine times. This chain links TRBV7-2 with TRBJ2-3; D remains unclear. CDR3 length: 14 residues. V shed 3 bases and J shed 4 bases, with 11 bases lying between them. Germline V gene lookup returns CDR1 SGHTA and CDR2 FQGNSA. In DNA, the CDR3 is TGTGCCAGCAGCTTCATAGCCCCGGCAGATACGCAGTATTTT. It specifies CASSFIAPADTQYF.

The V gene is TRBV10-3, the J gene TRBJ2-5, with 11 bases aligning to TRBD2. The V segment lost 3 bases and the J segment 11 bases; nucleotides outside the gene matches: 11. This CDR3 spans 15 amino acids. Germline V CDR1 and CDR2: ENHRY, SYGVKD. The CDR3 reads CAISDTGTSGQEQYF. The CDR3 DNA follows: TGTGCCATCAGTGATACCGGGACTAGCGGCCAGGAGCAGTACTTC.

This clonotype has a handful of counts. This chain links TRBV27 with TRBJ2-7; D is undetermined. V shed 6 bases and J shed 2 bases, with 8 bases lying between them. Germline V gene sequence: CDR1 MNHEY, CDR2 SMNVEV (reference sequence). The CDR3 is made up of 12 amino acids. In DNA, the CDR3 is TGTGCCAGCAGCGGACCCACCTACGAGCAGTACTTC. Protein: CASSGPTYEQYF.

Only a few counts were recorded for this clonotype. V gene TRBV6-9 combines with J gene TRBJ2-7; 7 bases line up with TRBD1. After removal of 4 bases from V and 2 bases from J, the junction contained 11 bases not matched to a gene. Germline CDR1 is MNHGY and CDR2 is SVAAGI. The CDR3 length is 16 residues. This CDR3 is CASSSTRGRGAYEQYF. CDR3 nucleotides: TGTGCCAGCAGTTCTACCAGGGGGAGAGGGGCCTACGAGCAGTACTTC.

In its sample, this clonotype was seen many times. The J gene is TRBJ2-3, the V gene TRBV11-2; 8 bases match TRBD2. The CDR3 runs to 15 residues. CDR1 SGHAT and CDR2 FQNNGV come from the germline V gene. With V trimmed by 2 bases and J by 2 bases, 3 bases remained unmatched. CDR3 sequence: CASSLLAGYTDTQYF. Written as DNA, the CDR3 is TGTGCCAGCAGCTTACTAGCGGGCTACACAGATACGCAGTATTTT.

To note about this clonotype: A much bigger clone sits one base away, suggesting this may be a read error. The chain has TRBV4-2 and TRBJ2-5; 8 positions agree with TRBD2. This CDR3 is built from 13 residues. Looked up from germline, CDR1 is LGHNA and CDR2 is YNFKEQ. CDR3 sequence (DNA): TGTGCCGGCAGCCAGGGACTAGAAGAGACCCAGTACTTC. Translated, it gives CAGSQGLEETQYF.

This clonotype was recorded a few times. The chain recombines TRBV7-2 with TRBJ2-3; D might be TRBD2 (6 bases). In germline, CDR1 is SGHTA, CDR2 FQGNSA. The CDR3 runs 17 residues. Deletions cut 4 bases from V and 1 base from J, with 18 bases between. The CDR3 sequence is CASSSRRGNGRTDTQYF. The CDR3 DNA sequence: TGTGCCAGCAGCTCGCGGAGGGGCAACGGCCGCACAGATACGCAGTATTTT. Combining the CDR3 with reference TRBV7-2 and TRBJ2-3 gives the whole variable domain GAGVSQSPSNKVTEKGKDVELRCDPISGHTALYWYRQSLGQGLEFLIYFQGNSAPDKSGLPSDRFSAERTGGSVSTLTIQRTQQEDSAVYLCASSSRRGNGRTDTQYFGPGTRLTVL.

This clonotype was picked up a small number of times. The rearrangement uses TRBV20-1 and TRBJ2-1, with D possibly TRBD2 on 5 matching bases. CDR1 and CDR2 (germline): DFQATT, SNEGSKA (reference sequence). Trimming removed 3 bases at V and 8 bases at J, with 17 bases between. The CDR3 runs 14 residues. In DNA form, the CDR3 reads TGCAGTGCTAGTCCCCTATTGGGAGCTGATGAGCAGTTCTTC. Protein product: CSASPLLGADEQFF.

This clonotype turned up a few times. One end of the junction varies from germline; a read error may be responsible. The chain is built from TRBV29-1 and TRBJ2-1; 10 nucleotides line up with TRBD2. The CDR3 consists of 20 residues. The germline CDR1 and CDR2 sequences are SQVTM and ANQGSEA. The CDR3 region has the DNA TGTAGCGTTGAAGATGTGGGGGTAGCGGGAGGAAAAAGCTCCTACAATGAGCAGTTCTTC. Translated, it gives CSVEDVGVAGGKSSYNEQFF.

The table lists this clonotype with many counts. V and J are TRBV12-3 or TRBV12-4 and TRBJ2-3; 7 bases map to TRBD2. V dropped 6 bases and J dropped 0; count of bases not matched to a gene: 6. The CDR3 loop spans 15 amino acids. The CDR3 DNA reads TGTGCCAGCAGCCTGACTAGCCTGAGCACAGATACGCAGTATTTT. This gives the protein CASSLTSLSTDTQYF.

Worth noting for this clonotype: An end of the junction does not agree with germline; a read error may underlie this. CDR3 amino acids: CASSRSGEANGQFF. The CDR3, as DNA: TGTGCCAGCAGTCGAAGCGGGGAGGCGAATGGGCAGTTCTTC. The chain links TRBV12-3 or TRBV12-4 to TRBJ2-1; TRBD2 matches at 7 bases. The CDR3 is 14 amino acids.

The chain carries TRBV27 and TRBJ2-3; TRBD2 is a possible D gene (5 bases). This CDR3 comprises 16 residues. The germline V gene encodes CDR1 MNHEY and CDR2 SMNVEV (reference sequence). Trimming took off 4 bases at V and 0 bases at J, with 14 bases between the two ends. The CDR3 DNA reads TGTGCCAGCAGTTCCACGGCGGGTGGGAGCACAGATACGCAGTATTTT. Its protein is CASSSTAGGSTDTQYF.

This clonotype was counted a few times. The V gene is TRBV18, the J gene TRBJ2-3; D uncertain. The V and J ends lost 2 bases and 0 bases respectively, with 9 bases between them. Germline assignment: CDR1 KGHSH and CDR2 LQKENI. The CDR3 consists of 15 residues. Here the CDR3 reads CASSPADTSTDTQYF. CDR3 in DNA: TGTGCCAGCTCACCAGCAGACACTAGCACAGATACGCAGTATTTT.

The sample holds a few counts of this clonotype. V and J are TRBV29-1 and TRBJ2-3; TRBD1 might be the D (6 bases). Germline values: CDR1 SQVTM, CDR2 ANQGSEA. V lost 0 bases and J 1 base, leaving 8 bases between the germline ends. There are 14 residues in the CDR3. CDR3 in DNA: TGCAGCGTTGAAGAGGGGGCTGGCACAGATACGCAGTATTTT. This codes for CSVEEGAGTDTQYF.